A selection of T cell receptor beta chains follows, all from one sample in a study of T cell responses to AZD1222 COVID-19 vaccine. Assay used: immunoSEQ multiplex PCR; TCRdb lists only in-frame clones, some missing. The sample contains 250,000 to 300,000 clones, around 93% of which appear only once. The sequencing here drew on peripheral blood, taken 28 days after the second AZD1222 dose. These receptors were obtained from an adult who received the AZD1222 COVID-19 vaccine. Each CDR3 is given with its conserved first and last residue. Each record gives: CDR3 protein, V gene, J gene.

CASSVGQGNYGYTF,TRBV9,TRBJ1-2
CASTPGGELGYTF,TRBV27,TRBJ1-2
CASSLGADHTEAFF,TRBV5-5,TRBJ1-1
CASSRPRGEAFF,TRBV11-2,TRBJ1-1
CASTENSFNEKLFF,TRBV28,TRBJ1-4
CASSEMGPSYNEQFF,TRBV2,TRBJ2-1
CAHPQGADYGYTF,TRBV27,TRBJ1-2
CASSVQTGRNSPLHF,TRBV5-6,TRBJ1-6
CASSEGQGNYEQYF,TRBV2,TRBJ2-7
CASSIVLRGAGDGYTF,TRBV19,TRBJ1-2
CASSQDIAAGGLTDTQYF,TRBV4-2,TRBJ2-3
CASSVEEYTEAFF,TRBV9,TRBJ1-1
CASSVTGGSYEQYF,TRBV7-9,TRBJ2-7
CAWSVVGYNYGYTF,TRBV30,TRBJ1-2
CASSSWGNNQETQYF,TRBV19,TRBJ2-5